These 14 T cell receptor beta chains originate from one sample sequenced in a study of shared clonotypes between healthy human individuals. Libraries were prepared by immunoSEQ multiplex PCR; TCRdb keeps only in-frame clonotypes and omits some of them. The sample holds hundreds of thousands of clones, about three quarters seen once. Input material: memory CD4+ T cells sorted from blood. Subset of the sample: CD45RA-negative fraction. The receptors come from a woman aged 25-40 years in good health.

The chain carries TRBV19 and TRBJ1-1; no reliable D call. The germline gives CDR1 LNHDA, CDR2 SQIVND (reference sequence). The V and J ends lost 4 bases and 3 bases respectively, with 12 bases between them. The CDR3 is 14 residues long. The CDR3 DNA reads TGTGCCAGTAGTAAATCTTATATCTACACTGAAGCTTTCTTT. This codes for CASSKSYIYTEAFF.

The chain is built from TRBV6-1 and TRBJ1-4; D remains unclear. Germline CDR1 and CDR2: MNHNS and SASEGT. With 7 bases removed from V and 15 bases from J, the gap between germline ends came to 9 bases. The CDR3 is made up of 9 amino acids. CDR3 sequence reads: CASKRQVFF. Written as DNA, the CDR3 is TGTGCCAGCAAGAGACAAGTGTTTTTT.

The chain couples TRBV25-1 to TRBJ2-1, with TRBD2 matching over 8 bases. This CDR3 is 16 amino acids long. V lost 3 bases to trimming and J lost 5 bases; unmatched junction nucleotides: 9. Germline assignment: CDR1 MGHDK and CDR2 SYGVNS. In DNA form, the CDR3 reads TGTGCCAGCAGTGATCCCCCGGGAGGGACCAACAATGAGCAGTTCTTC. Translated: CASSDPPGGTNNEQFF.

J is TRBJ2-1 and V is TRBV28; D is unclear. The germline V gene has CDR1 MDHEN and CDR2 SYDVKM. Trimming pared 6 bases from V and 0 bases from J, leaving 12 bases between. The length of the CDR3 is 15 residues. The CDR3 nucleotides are TGTGCCAGCAGAACCGACCAGAGCTCCTACAATGAGCAGTTCTTC. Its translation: CASRTDQSSYNEQFF.

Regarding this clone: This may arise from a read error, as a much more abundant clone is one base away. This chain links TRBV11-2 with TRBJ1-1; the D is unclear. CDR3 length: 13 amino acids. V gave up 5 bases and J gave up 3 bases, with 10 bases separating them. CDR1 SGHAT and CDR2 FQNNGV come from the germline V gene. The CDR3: CASSTQMDTEAFF. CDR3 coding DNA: TGTGCCAGCAGCACCCAAATGGACACTGAAGCTTTCTTT.

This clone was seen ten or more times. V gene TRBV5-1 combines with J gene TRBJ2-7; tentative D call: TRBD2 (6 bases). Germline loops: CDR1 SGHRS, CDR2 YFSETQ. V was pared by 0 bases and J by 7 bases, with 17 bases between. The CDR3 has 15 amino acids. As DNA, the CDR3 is TGCGCCAGCAGCTTGGGGTTTGCGGGGACGAGGGAGCAGTACTTC. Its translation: CASSLGFAGTREQYF.

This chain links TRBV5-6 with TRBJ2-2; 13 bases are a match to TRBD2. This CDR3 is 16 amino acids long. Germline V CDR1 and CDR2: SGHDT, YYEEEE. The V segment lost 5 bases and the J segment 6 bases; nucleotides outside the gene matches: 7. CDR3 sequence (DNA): TGTGCCAGCAGTAGACTAGCGGGAGGAGTATCCGGGGAGCTGTTTTTT. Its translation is CASSRLAGGVSGELFF.

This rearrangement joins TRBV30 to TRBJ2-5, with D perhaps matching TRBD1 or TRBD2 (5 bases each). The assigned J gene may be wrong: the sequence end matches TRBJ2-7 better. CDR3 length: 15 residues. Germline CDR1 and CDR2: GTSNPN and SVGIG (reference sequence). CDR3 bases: TGTGCCTGGAGTGTAGGGACGGGATACTCCTACGAGCAGTACTTC. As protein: CAWSVGTGYSYEQYF.

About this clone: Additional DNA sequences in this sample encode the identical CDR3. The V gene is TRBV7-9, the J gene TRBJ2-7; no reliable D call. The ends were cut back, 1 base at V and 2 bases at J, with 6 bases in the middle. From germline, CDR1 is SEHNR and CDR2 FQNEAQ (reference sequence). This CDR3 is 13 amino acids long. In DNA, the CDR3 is TGTGCCAGCAGCTTAGACGGTCCCTACGAGCAGTACTTC. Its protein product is CASSLDGPYEQYF. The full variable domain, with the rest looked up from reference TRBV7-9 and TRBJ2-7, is DTGVSQNPRHKITKRGQNVTFRCDPISEHNRLYWYRQTLGQGPEFLTYFQNEAQLEKSRLLSDRFSAERPKGSFSTLEIQRTEQGDSAMYLCASSLDGPYEQYFGPGTRLTVT.

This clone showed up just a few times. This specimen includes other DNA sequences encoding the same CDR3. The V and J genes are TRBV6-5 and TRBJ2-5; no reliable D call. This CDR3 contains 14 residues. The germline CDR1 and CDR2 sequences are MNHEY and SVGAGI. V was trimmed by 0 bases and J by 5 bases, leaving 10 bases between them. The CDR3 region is CASSYSIGGETQYF. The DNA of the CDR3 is TGTGCCAGCAGTTACTCGATTGGCGGTGAGACCCAGTACTTC.

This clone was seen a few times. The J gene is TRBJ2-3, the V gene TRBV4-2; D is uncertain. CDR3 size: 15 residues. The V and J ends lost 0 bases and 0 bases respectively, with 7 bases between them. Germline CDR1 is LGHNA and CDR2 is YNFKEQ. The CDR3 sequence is CASSQEWASTDTQYF. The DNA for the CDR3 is TGTGCCAGCAGCCAAGAGTGGGCTAGCACAGATACGCAGTATTTT.

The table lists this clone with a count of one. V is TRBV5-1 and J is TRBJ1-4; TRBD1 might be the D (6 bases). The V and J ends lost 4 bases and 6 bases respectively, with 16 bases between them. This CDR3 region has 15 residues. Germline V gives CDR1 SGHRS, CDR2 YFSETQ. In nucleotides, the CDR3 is TGCGCCAGCAGCCCCCAGAGGGGGGACTATGAAAAACTGTTTTTT. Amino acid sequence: CASSPQRGDYEKLFF.

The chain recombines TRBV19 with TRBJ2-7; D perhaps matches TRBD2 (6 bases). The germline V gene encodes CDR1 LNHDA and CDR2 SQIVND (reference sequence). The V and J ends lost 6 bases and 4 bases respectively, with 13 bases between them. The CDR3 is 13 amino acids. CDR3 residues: CASSEGLRYEQYF. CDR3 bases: TGTGCCAGTAGCGAGGGACTGCGATACGAGCAGTACTTC.

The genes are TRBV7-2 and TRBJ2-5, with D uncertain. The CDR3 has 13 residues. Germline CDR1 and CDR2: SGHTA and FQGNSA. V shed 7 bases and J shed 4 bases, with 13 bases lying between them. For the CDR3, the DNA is TGTGCCAGCACCGTGGAGCTTTTAGAGACCCAGTACTTC. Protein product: CASTVELLETQYF.